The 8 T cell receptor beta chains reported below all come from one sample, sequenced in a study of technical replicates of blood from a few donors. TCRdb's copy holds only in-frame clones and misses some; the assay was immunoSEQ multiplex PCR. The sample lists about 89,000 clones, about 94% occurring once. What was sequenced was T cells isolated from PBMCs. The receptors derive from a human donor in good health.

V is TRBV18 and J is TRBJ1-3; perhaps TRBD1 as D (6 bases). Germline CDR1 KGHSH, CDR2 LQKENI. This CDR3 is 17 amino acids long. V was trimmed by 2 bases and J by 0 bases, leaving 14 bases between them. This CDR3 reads CASSPGDRLSSGNTIYF. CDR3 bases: TGTGCCAGCTCACCAGGCGACAGGCTAAGCTCTGGAAACACCATATATTTT.

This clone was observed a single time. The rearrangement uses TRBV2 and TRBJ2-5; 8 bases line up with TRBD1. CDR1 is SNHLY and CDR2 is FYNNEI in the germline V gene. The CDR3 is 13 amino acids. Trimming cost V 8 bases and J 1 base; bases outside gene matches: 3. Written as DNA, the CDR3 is TGTGCCAGCTTTGGACAGGGCCAAGAGACCCAGTACTTC. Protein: CASFGQGQETQYF.

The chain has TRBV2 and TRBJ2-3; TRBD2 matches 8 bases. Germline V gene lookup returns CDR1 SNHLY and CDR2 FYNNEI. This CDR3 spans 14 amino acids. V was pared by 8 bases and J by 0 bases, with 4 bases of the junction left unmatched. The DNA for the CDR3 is TGTGCCAGCTCCGGGGGGGCGAGCACAGATACGCAGTATTTT. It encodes CASSGGASTDTQYF. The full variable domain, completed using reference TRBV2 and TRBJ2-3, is EPEVTQTPSHQVTQMGQEVILRCVPISNHLYFYWYRQILGQKVEFLVSFYNNEISEKSEIFDDQFSVERPDGSNFTLKIRSTKLEDSAMYFCASSGGASTDTQYFGPGTRLTVL.

The CDR3 nucleotides read TGTGCCAGCAGTTTATTGGAGGGAACCTACGAGCAGTACTTC. It translates to CASSLLEGTYEQYF. The chain uses TRBV28 and TRBJ2-7, with a possible D match to TRBD2 (6 bases). V was pared by 1 base and J by 2 bases, with 9 bases between. The CDR3 totals 14 residues. Per the germline V gene, CDR1 is MDHEN and CDR2 is SYDVKM.

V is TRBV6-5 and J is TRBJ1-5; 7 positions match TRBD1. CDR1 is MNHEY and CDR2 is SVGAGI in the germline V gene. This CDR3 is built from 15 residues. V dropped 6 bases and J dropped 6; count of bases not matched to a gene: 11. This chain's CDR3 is CASSVDRAMTQPQHF. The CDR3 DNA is TGTGCCAGCAGCGTCGACAGGGCGATGACTCAGCCCCAGCATTTT.

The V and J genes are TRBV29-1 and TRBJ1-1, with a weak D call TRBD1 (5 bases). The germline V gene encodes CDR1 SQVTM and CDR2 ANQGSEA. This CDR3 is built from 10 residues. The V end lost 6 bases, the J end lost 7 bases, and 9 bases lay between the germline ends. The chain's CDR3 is CSVVTVEAFF. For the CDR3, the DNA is TGCAGCGTCGTGACAGTTGAAGCTTTCTTT.

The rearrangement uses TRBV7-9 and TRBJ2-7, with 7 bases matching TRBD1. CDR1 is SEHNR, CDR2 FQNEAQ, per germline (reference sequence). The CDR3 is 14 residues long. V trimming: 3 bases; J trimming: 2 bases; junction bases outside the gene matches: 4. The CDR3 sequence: CASSFRDSTYEQYF. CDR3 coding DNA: TGTGCCAGCAGCTTTAGGGACAGCACCTACGAGCAGTACTTC.

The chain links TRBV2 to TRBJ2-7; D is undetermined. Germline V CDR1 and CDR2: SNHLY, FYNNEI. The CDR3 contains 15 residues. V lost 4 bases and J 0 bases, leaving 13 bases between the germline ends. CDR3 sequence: CASSVRFVSSYEQYF. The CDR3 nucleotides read TGTGCCAGCAGTGTGCGGTTTGTCAGCTCCTACGAGCAGTACTTC.